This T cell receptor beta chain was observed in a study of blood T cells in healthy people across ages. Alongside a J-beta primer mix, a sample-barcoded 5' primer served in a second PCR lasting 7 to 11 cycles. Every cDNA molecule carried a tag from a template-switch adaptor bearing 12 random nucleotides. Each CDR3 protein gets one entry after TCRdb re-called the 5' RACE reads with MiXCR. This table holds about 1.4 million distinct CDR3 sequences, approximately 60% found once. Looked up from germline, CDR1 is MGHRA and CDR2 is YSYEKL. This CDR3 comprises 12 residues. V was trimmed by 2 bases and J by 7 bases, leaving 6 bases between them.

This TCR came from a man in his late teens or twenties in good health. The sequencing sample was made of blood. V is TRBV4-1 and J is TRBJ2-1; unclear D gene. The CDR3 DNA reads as TGCGCCAGCAGCCAATCTCCAAATGAGCAGTTCTTC. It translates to CASSQSPNEQFF.